Following are 21 T cell receptor beta chains from one sample sequenced in a study of naive and memory T cell subsets. Two oligonucleotides, mixed equimolar, formed the beta constant-region primer covering TRBC1 and TRBC2. Nested alpha and beta constant-region primers with the SP2 primer drove four PCR rounds on ligated cDNA. From the UMI-ligation and nested PCR reads, TCRdb called clonotypes with MiXCR, one entry per CDR3 protein. The data contain 120,000 or so distinct CDR3 sequences, about 36% of them singletons. Sequencing used central memory CD4+ T cells from blood. The receptors were sampled from a human donor in good health.

The chain joins TRBV29-1 to TRBJ2-5; 15 bases fit TRBD2. With V trimmed by 2 bases and J by 2 bases, 6 bases remained unmatched. Per the germline V gene, CDR1 is SQVTM and CDR2 is ANQGSEA. This CDR3 is 17 amino acids long. The CDR3 loop is CSVELTGTSGRQETQYF. The CDR3 nucleotides read TGCAGCGTTGAATTGACCGGGACTAGCGGGAGGCAAGAGACCCAGTACTTC.

The chain has TRBV20-1 and TRBJ1-3; 7 nucleotides align to TRBD1. CDR3 length: 17 amino acids. With 0 bases clipped from V and 0 bases from J, the junction kept 8 bases outside the gene matches. Germline V gives CDR1 DFQATT, CDR2 SNEGSKA (reference sequence). The CDR3 is CSARDRQGHPSGNTIYF. CDR3 sequence (DNA): TGCAGTGCTAGAGACCGACAGGGCCACCCCTCTGGAAACACCATATATTTT.

The chain combines TRBV18 with TRBJ1-2; TRBD1 is a possible D gene (5 bases). V was trimmed by 3 bases and J by 4 bases, leaving 18 bases between them. Germline CDR1 is KGHSH and CDR2 is LQKENI. This CDR3 has 16 amino acids. DNA of the CDR3: TGTGCCAGCTCACCTAGATCGGTGGGGCCAAGCTATGGCTACACCTTC. Protein product: CASSPRSVGPSYGYTF. The full variable domain, completed using reference TRBV18 and TRBJ1-2, is NAGVMQNPRHLVRRRGQEARLRCSPMKGHSHVYWYRQLPEEGLKFMVYLQKENIIDESGMPKERFSAEFPKEGPSILRIQQVVRGDSAAYFCASSPRSVGPSYGYTFGSGTRLTVV.

The table lists this clonotype with a few counts. CDR3 bases: TGTGCCAGCAGTGGATTGGACTGGGGGGAGAACAATGAGCAGTTCTTC. This translates into CASSGLDWGENNEQFF. The chain recombines TRBV2 with TRBJ2-1; D is possibly TRBD2 (6 bases). This CDR3 has 16 amino acids. Germline V gene lookup returns CDR1 SNHLY and CDR2 FYNNEI. Deletions cut 4 bases from V and 5 bases from J, with 18 bases between. Full variable domain (missing parts from reference TRBV2 and TRBJ2-1): EPEVTQTPSHQVTQMGQEVILRCVPISNHLYFYWYRQILGQKVEFLVSFYNNEISEKSEIFDDQFSVERPDGSNFTLKIRSTKLEDSAMYFCASSGLDWGENNEQFFGPGTRLTVL.

This clonotype was detected ten times or more. The chain links TRBV6-5 to TRBJ1-6; 8 bases fit TRBD1. CDR3 length: 12 residues. V lost 8 bases, J lost 7 bases, and 1 base stayed unmatched. Germline V gene lookup returns CDR1 MNHEY and CDR2 SVGAGI. Written as DNA, the CDR3 is TGTGCCAGCGGACAGGGAAATTCACCCCTCCACTTT. Amino acid sequence: CASGQGNSPLHF.

This clonotype was detected only a few times. The chain joins TRBV27 to TRBJ1-5; tentative D call: TRBD1 (5 bases). The V end was cut by 5 bases, the J end by 6 bases, with 11 bases between. Per the germline V gene, CDR1 is MNHEY and CDR2 is SMNVEV (reference sequence). The CDR3 extends over 13 amino acids. In nucleotides, the CDR3 is TGTGCCAGCAGTGCGAGGGGAGGTCAGCCCCAGCATTTT. Protein product: CASSARGGQPQHF.

V usage is TRBV6-2 or TRBV6-3 and J usage is TRBJ1-5; the match to TRBD1 covers 7 bases. The CDR3 runs to 17 residues. The germline CDR1 and CDR2 sequences are MNHEY and SVGEGT. J lost 6 bases, V lost 0 bases, and 11 bases had no gene match. The CDR3 nucleotides are TGTGCCAGCAGTTACTCGAATGGCAGGGGGAACGGTCAGCCCCAGCATTTT. The encoded protein is CASSYSNGRGNGQPQHF.

The chain has TRBV5-1 and TRBJ2-1; possible D gene TRBD2, 5 bases. The CDR3 has 15 amino acids. From germline, CDR1 is SGHRS and CDR2 YFSETQ. V shed 4 bases and J shed 9 bases, with 20 bases lying between them. The DNA of the CDR3 is TGCGCCAGCAGCCCGAACCCTAAGAGGGCTGGTGAGCAGTTCTTC. Translating gives CASSPNPKRAGEQFF.

In this sample, this clonotype turned up many times. This CDR3 is CASSQDHGLAGGIGQYF. CDR3 bases: TGCGCCAGCAGCCAAGATCACGGACTAGCGGGAGGAATCGGGCAGTACTTC. The rearrangement uses TRBV4-1 and TRBJ2-7; the match to TRBD2 covers 14 bases. The CDR3 is 17 amino acids. Germline V gene sequence: CDR1 MGHRA, CDR2 YSYEKL. J lost 9 bases, V lost 0 bases, and 10 bases had no gene match.

This clonotype was detected only a few times. The chain uses TRBV3-1 and TRBJ1-6; no definite D call. Per germline, CDR1 LGHDT and CDR2 YNNKEL (reference sequence). There are 14 residues in the CDR3. V lost 0 bases to trimming and J lost 6 bases, with 6 bases between them. CDR3 amino acids: CASSQDTLNSPLHF. The CDR3 DNA follows: TGTGCCAGCAGCCAAGATACTCTTAATTCACCCCTCCACTTT.

This chain joins TRBV6-5 and TRBJ2-2; 7 nucleotides line up with TRBD2. The CDR3 covers 15 residues. The trim removed 6 bases at V and 6 bases at J, leaving 10 bases unmatched. The germline CDR1 and CDR2 sequences are MNHEY and SVGAGI. CDR3 loop: CASSERGREAGELFF. The CDR3 DNA follows: TGTGCCAGCAGCGAGCGGGGCAGGGAGGCCGGGGAGCTGTTTTTT.

The chain has TRBV29-1 and TRBJ2-1, with a possible D match to TRBD2 (6 bases). Between the trimmed V and J ends, which lost 6 bases and 0 bases, there was a span of 15 bases. Germline CDR1 and CDR2: SQVTM and ANQGSEA. This CDR3 has 15 residues. CDR3 bases: TGCAGCGTCCAAGGGACTGACGCCTCCTACAATGAGCAGTTCTTC. Translated, it gives CSVQGTDASYNEQFF.

The chain is built from TRBV7-3 and TRBJ2-2; D remains unclear. The germline gives CDR1 SGHTA, CDR2 FQGTGA. The CDR3 is made up of 14 amino acids. Trimming removed 0 bases at V and 4 bases at J, with 6 bases between. The CDR3 bases are TGTGCCAGCAGCTTAACGTTCCGCACCGGGGAGCTGTTTTTT. Its translation: CASSLTFRTGELFF.

The count of this clonotype is one. This CDR3 is CASGESLTSNEQFF. The CDR3 DNA follows: TGTGCTAGTGGGGAGTCCCTCACTAGCAATGAGCAGTTCTTC. The rearrangement links TRBV12-5 to TRBJ2-1; tentative D call: TRBD2 (5 bases). V shed 6 bases and J shed 6 bases, with 15 bases lying between them. Germline V CDR1 and CDR2: LGHNT, FRNRAP. The CDR3 contains 14 residues.

J is TRBJ2-7 and V is TRBV28; 7 nucleotides line up with TRBD2. The V gene end was trimmed by 7 bases and the J gene end by 2 bases; junction bases not matched to a gene: 14. The CDR3 has 16 amino acids. The germline CDR1 and CDR2 sequences are MDHEN and SYDVKM. The CDR3 DNA is TGTGCCAGCACCCCCGGCCTCGGGAGGCCCACCTACGAGCAGTACTTC. Amino acids: CASTPGLGRPTYEQYF.

A few counts support this clonotype. J is TRBJ2-5 and V is TRBV6-6; D tentatively reads TRBD1 or TRBD2 (7 bases each). The V gene lost 8 bases and the J gene lost 1 base, with 14 bases spanning the gap. Germline CDR1 is MNHNY and CDR2 is SVGAGI (reference sequence). This CDR3 has 14 residues. CDR3 DNA: TGTGCCAGCCTTACCAGGGGGGGCCAAGAGACCCAGTACTTC. This translates into CASLTRGGQETQYF.

This CDR3 is CASSQEEGRSAFF. The CDR3 region has the DNA TGCGCCAGCAGCCAAGAAGAGGGCAGATCGGCTTTCTTT. V gene TRBV4-1 combines with J gene TRBJ1-1; D uncertain. Germline CDR1 MGHRA, CDR2 YSYEKL. With 0 bases removed from V and 11 bases from J, the gap between germline ends came to 13 bases. CDR3 size: 13 residues.

The V call is TRBV12-3 or TRBV12-4, the J call TRBJ2-4; no definite D call. This CDR3 contains 15 residues. V lost 4 bases and J lost 1, with 11 bases in between. Here the CDR3 reads CASSWVEGAKNIQYF. Here the CDR3 DNA reads TGTGCCAGCAGTTGGGTCGAAGGGGCCAAAAACATTCAGTACTTC.

This clonotype was picked up a small number of times. The chain employs TRBV12-3 or TRBV12-4 and TRBJ2-1; 10 nucleotides line up with TRBD2. The CDR3 spans 16 residues. J gave up 3 bases and V 5 bases, and 7 bases lay outside the gene matches. CDR3 bases: TGTGCCAGCAGTCCCTTAGCGGGAGGAATCTACAATGAGCAGTTCTTC. This codes for CASSPLAGGIYNEQFF.

The chain carries TRBV29-1 and TRBJ2-5, with 7 nucleotides matching TRBD1. The CDR3 consists of 13 residues. The V segment lost 3 bases and the J segment 4 bases; nucleotides outside the gene matches: 5. Per germline, CDR1 SQVTM and CDR2 ANQGSEA. CDR3 amino acids: CSVDPRGRETQYF. CDR3 bases: TGCAGCGTTGATCCCAGGGGGAGAGAGACCCAGTACTTC. Variable domain in full (rest from reference TRBV29-1 and TRBJ2-5): SAVISQKPSRDICQRGTSLTIQCQVDSQVTMMFWYRQQPGQSLTLIATANQGSEATYESGFVIDKFPISRPNLTFSTLTVSNMSPEDSSIYLCSVDPRGRETQYFGPGTRLLVL.

This clonotype was counted between two and nine times. The chain has TRBV7-2 and TRBJ2-3, with TRBD2 matching 10 bases. Per the germline V gene, CDR1 is SGHTA and CDR2 is FQGNSA. V gave up 4 bases and J gave up 6 bases; unmatched junction bases: 10. This CDR3 has 16 residues. Here the CDR3 reads CASSSAGGIFKDTQYF. CDR3 coding DNA: TGTGCCAGCAGCTCAGCGGGAGGGATCTTCAAGGATACGCAGTATTTT.